Following are 23 T cell receptor beta chains from one sample sequenced in a study of molecular identifiers for immune sequencing clone quantification. From the PCR reads, TCRdb called clonotypes with MiXCR, one entry per CDR3 protein. The table records about half a million distinct CDR3 sequences, 25% of them present only once. The sequenced sample consisted of naive CD8+ T cells from blood, with Jurkat cell RNA spiked in. Subset meaning: FACS-sorted CD8+CD4-CCR7+CD45RA+ naive T cells. These receptors were taken from a human donor in good health. Some libraries in this study had Jurkat cell RNA spiked in.

This chain joins TRBV25-1 and TRBJ2-1, with 7 bases aligning to TRBD1. The junction had 4 bases not matched to a gene; V was cut back by 2 bases and J by 9 bases. The CDR3 totals 13 residues. Germline CDR1 and CDR2: MGHDK and SYGVNS. CDR3 DNA: TGTGCCAGCAGTGAAGCTACAGGGGTTGAGCAGTTCTTC. It codes for CASSEATGVEQFF.

For this clonotype: Mismatch with germline at one junction end may stem from a read error. The chain couples TRBV19 to TRBJ1-1; D not certain. This CDR3 spans 13 amino acids. The V gene's germline CDR1 is LNHDA and CDR2 SQIVND (reference sequence). The CDR3 bases are TGTGTCAGTAGTATAGGATTAATAACTGAAGCTTTCTTT. It is translated as CVSSIGLITEAFF.

The chain is built from TRBV27 and TRBJ2-1; TRBD2 is a possible D gene (6 bases). The ends were cut back, 3 bases at V and 2 bases at J, with 14 bases in the middle. The CDR3 sequence is 16 residues long. CDR1 is MNHEY and CDR2 is SMNVEV in the germline V gene (reference sequence). The CDR3 sequence: CASSFSGLPTYNEQFF. DNA of the CDR3: TGTGCCAGCAGTTTCAGCGGACTACCTACCTACAATGAGCAGTTCTTC.

Comments on this clonotype: A read error may produce the germline difference seen at one junction end. V and J are TRBV6-2 or TRBV6-3 and TRBJ2-3; 15 bases are a match to TRBD2. CDR1 is MNHEY and CDR2 is SVGEGT in the germline V gene. CDR3 length: 19 amino acids. Here the CDR3 DNA reads TGTGCCTGCAGTTACGACGGGACTAGCGGGGGGCCGGCGGCAGATACGCAGTATTTT. Translated, it gives CACSYDGTSGGPAADTQYF.

This clonotype turned up a few times. V and J are TRBV7-9 and TRBJ1-5; D is undetermined. This CDR3 spans 13 amino acids. The V gene lost 0 bases and the J gene lost 8 bases, with 8 bases spanning the gap. Germline V lookup: CDR1 SEHNR, CDR2 FQNEAQ (reference sequence). The DNA for the CDR3 is TGTGCCAGCAGCTTAGCGTACGGGGAGCCCCAGCATTTT. Amino acids: CASSLAYGEPQHF.

This clonotype was seen repeatedly, ten times or more. This chain connects TRBV27 to TRBJ2-3; D is undetermined. V was trimmed by 1 base and J by 4 bases, leaving 9 bases between them. From germline, CDR1 is MNHEY and CDR2 SMNVEV (reference sequence). CDR3 length: 14 amino acids. CDR3 DNA sequence: TGTGCCAGCAGTTTATGGCAGTATGCAGATACGCAGTATTTT. It encodes CASSLWQYADTQYF.

A few counts support this clonotype. The genes are TRBV7-9 and TRBJ2-7; 7 nucleotides match TRBD1. The CDR3 length is 14 residues. Germline V CDR1 and CDR2: SEHNR, FQNEAQ (reference sequence). Trimming cost V 3 bases and J 5 bases; bases outside gene matches: 7. CDR3 bases: TGTGCCAGCAGCTTGCCGACAGGGATGCACGAGCAGTACTTC. This sequence encodes CASSLPTGMHEQYF.

As for this clonotype: A much larger clone sits a single nucleotide away, making a read error possible. The V and J genes are TRBV12-3 or TRBV12-4 and TRBJ2-1; tentatively, D is TRBD2 (5 bases). The CDR3 spans 12 residues. The DNA of the CDR3 is TGTCCCAGCGGACGGCTCTACAATGAGCAGTTCTTC. This translates into CPSGRLYNEQFF.

On this clonotype: Because the CDR3 is missing its conserved closing phenylalanine or tryptophan, this is likely a read error. The genes are TRBV19 and TRBJ2-3; D is uncertain. CDR3 length: 11 residues. The V end lost 6 bases, the J end lost 8 bases, and 9 bases lay between the germline ends. Germline loops: CDR1 LNHDA, CDR2 SQIVND (reference sequence). The CDR3 DNA is TGTGCCAGTAGCTCTGAGAGTACGCAGTATTCT. It yields the protein CASSSESTQYS.

In regard to this clonotype: A much larger clone differs from this one at a single base, so this may be a read error. The chain carries TRBV7-9 and TRBJ2-7; perhaps TRBD1 as D (6 bases). Germline loops: CDR1 SEHNR, CDR2 FQNEAQ (reference sequence). The CDR3 is 13 residues long. CDR3 bases: TGTGCCAGCGGGACAATTCGGTCCTACGAGAAGTACTTC. This encodes CASGTIRSYEKYF.

Comment on this clonotype: This could be a read error, since a much larger clone is one nucleotide away. The chain employs TRBV20-1 and TRBJ2-3; 8 positions agree with TRBD2. The germline CDR1 and CDR2 sequences are DFQATT and SNEGSKA (reference sequence). This CDR3 contains 16 residues. The CDR3 spells CCARVVSSGSTDTQYF. For the CDR3, the DNA is TGCTGTGCTAGAGTAGTGTCTAGCGGGAGCACAGATACGCAGTATTTT.

This sequence joins TRBV12-3 or TRBV12-4 and TRBJ2-1; no clear D gene. V was trimmed by 2 bases and J by 9 bases, leaving 8 bases between them. The CDR3 spans 12 residues. This CDR3 reads CASSLSRTEQFF. CDR3 nucleotide sequence: TGTGCCAGCAGTTTAAGTCGGACTGAGCAGTTCTTC.

This clonotype has more than one count but fewer than ten. The chain has TRBV7-6 and TRBJ1-5; tentative D call: TRBD1 (5 bases). V was pared by 1 base and J by 5 bases, with 12 bases between. From germline, CDR1 is SGHVS and CDR2 FNYEAQ. This CDR3 contains 15 residues. DNA for the CDR3: TGTGCCAGCAGCTTAGACTGGGGCGGCGATCAGCCCCAGCATTTT. Translated: CASSLDWGGDQPQHF.

This clonotype has a count of ten or more. CDR3 residues: CASSPLAGDTDTQYF. CDR3 in DNA: TGTGCCAGCAGCCCCCTGGCGGGGGACACAGATACGCAGTATTTT. The rearrangement joins TRBV7-8 to TRBJ2-3; 7 nucleotides align to TRBD2. Per germline, CDR1 SGHVS and CDR2 FQNEAQ. The junction had 7 bases not matched to a gene; V was cut back by 5 bases and J by 2 bases. CDR3 length: 15 amino acids. Variable domain in full (rest from reference TRBV7-8 and TRBJ2-3): GAGVSQSPRYKVAKRGQDVALRCDPISGHVSLFWYQQALGQGPEFLTYFQNEAQLDKSGLPSDRFFAERPEGSVSTLKIQRTQQEDSAVYLCASSPLAGDTDTQYFGPGTRLTVL.

This clonotype has a single count. It may be a read error: a sequence one base away is much more abundant. The chain uses TRBV2 and TRBJ1-5; 7 bases are shared with TRBD1. CDR3 length: 17 amino acids. The junction had 13 bases not matched to a gene; V was cut back by 2 bases and J by 6 bases. Germline loops: CDR1 SNHLY, CDR2 FYNNEI. The CDR3 nucleotides are TGTGCCAGCAGTGAAATTGGCCAGGGGGACTTAGGTCAGCCCCAGCATTTT. Translated, it gives CASSEIGQGDLGQPQHF.

This clonotype occurred many times. The CDR3 DNA follows: TGCGCCAGCAGCTTGGCTCGAGCGGGAGATGAAGAGACCCAGTACTTC. This gives the protein CASSLARAGDEETQYF. V gene TRBV5-1 combines with J gene TRBJ2-5; 8 nucleotides agree with TRBD2. J was trimmed by 3 bases and V by 0 bases; bases with no gene match: 7. Looked up from germline, CDR1 is SGHRS and CDR2 is YFSETQ. The CDR3 sequence is 16 residues long.

This clonotype showed up many times. This chain links TRBV6-2 or TRBV6-3 with TRBJ1-1; perhaps TRBD1 as D (5 bases). Per germline, CDR1 MNHEY and CDR2 SVGEGT. V dropped 1 base and J dropped 7 bases, with 19 bases sitting between them. The CDR3 runs to 16 residues. CDR3 in DNA: TGTGCCAGCAGTTACTACCGGGACCGAGTAAGTGATGAAGCTTTCTTT. Encoded protein: CASSYYRDRVSDEAFF.

Note on this clonotype: This may arise from a read error, as a much more abundant clone is one base away. The CDR3, as DNA: TGTGCCAGCAGTGAGGGGACAGGAGATAGCACAGATGCGCAGTATTTT. Protein product: CASSEGTGDSTDAQYF. The chain recombines TRBV2 with TRBJ2-3, with 8 nucleotides matching TRBD1. The CDR3 has 16 residues. The V gene's germline CDR1 is SNHLY and CDR2 FYNNEI.

The V call is TRBV7-9, the J call TRBJ2-5; the match to TRBD1 covers 8 bases. This CDR3 contains 14 residues. Losses at the gene ends were 5 bases for V and 5 bases for J; bases not matched to a gene: 7. Germline lookup yields CDR1 SEHNR and CDR2 FQNEAQ (reference sequence). This CDR3 reads CASSPTGVGETQYF. In DNA form, the CDR3 reads TGTGCCAGCAGCCCGACAGGGGTAGGCGAGACCCAGTACTTC.

This clonotype was found many times. This chain uses TRBV9 with TRBJ2-3; D could derive from TRBD1 or TRBD2 (5 bases each). Germline-derived CDR1 and CDR2 are SGDLS and YYNGEE. V was trimmed by 1 base and J by 3 bases, leaving 15 bases between them. The CDR3 runs to 16 residues. CDR3 protein: CASSVYQGGGTDTQYF. For the CDR3, the DNA is TGTGCCAGCAGCGTATACCAGGGCGGCGGGACAGATACGCAGTATTTT.

The rearrangement joins TRBV6-2 or TRBV6-3 to TRBJ1-1, with 9 bases fitting TRBD1. This CDR3 is built from 16 residues. The germline gives CDR1 MNHEY, CDR2 SVGEGT. Trimming removed 2 bases from V and 5 bases from J; junction bases left unmatched: 9. CDR3 loop: CASSYPGTGTNTEAFF. The CDR3 DNA sequence: TGTGCCAGCAGTTACCCCGGGACAGGGACTAATACTGAAGCTTTCTTT.

This chain links TRBV28 with TRBJ2-7, with 9 bases matching TRBD1. Per the germline V gene, CDR1 is MDHEN and CDR2 is SYDVKM. This CDR3 region has 15 residues. V lost 3 bases, J lost 3 bases, and 6 bases stayed unmatched. Here the CDR3 DNA reads TGTGCCAGCAGTTTTGTCGGGGACAGGGTCTACGAGCAGTACTTC. Translation: CASSFVGDRVYEQYF.

Details on this clonotype: A much larger clone differs by one base, so this may be a read error. As DNA, the CDR3 is TGCAGCGTTGTTGGCAGGGGGTGTGGAGAGACCCAGTACTTC. It codes for CSVVGRGCGETQYF. The V gene is TRBV29-1, the J gene TRBJ2-5; 7 bases align to TRBD1. V gave up 4 bases and J gave up 4 bases; unmatched junction bases: 9. The CDR3 is 14 amino acids. The germline V gene has CDR1 SQVTM and CDR2 ANQGSEA.